One and the same sample provided the 2 T cell receptor beta chains below, sequenced in a study of T cells after yellow fever vaccination. TCRdb called the 5' RACE reads again in MiXCR, with one record for every CDR3 protein. The table lists 300,000 to 450,000 distinct CDR3 sequences, around 8.1% of them singletons. Material: PBMCs, obtained more than 40 days after the first yellow fever vaccination. Source of these receptors: a man aged 18 to 29 who received the YFV17D yellow fever vaccine.

This clonotype was recorded at least ten times. The chain is built from TRBV20-1 and TRBJ2-6; D not certain. Germline V gene lookup returns CDR1 DFQATT and CDR2 SNEGSKA (reference sequence). CDR3 length: 17 amino acids. Trimming cost V 4 bases and J 0 bases, with 16 bases left between them. CDR3 sequence reads: CSATRGNTASGANVLTF. The CDR3, as DNA: TGCAGTGCTACCCGCGGCAACACCGCCTCTGGGGCCAACGTCCTGACTTTC.

This clonotype was seen more than once but under ten times. The chain has TRBV2 and TRBJ2-2; 9 bases are a match to TRBD1. V dropped 4 bases and J dropped 5; count of bases not matched to a gene: 8. CDR1 and CDR2 from the germline V gene are SNHLY and FYNNEI. This CDR3 is 16 amino acids long. The CDR3 coding sequence is TGTGCCAGCAGTGTAAGGGGGACAGGGACAACCGGGGAGCTGTTTTTT. Its protein product is CASSVRGTGTTGELFF.